The rows below give T cell receptor beta chains drawn from one sample of a study of naive and memory T cell subsets. TCRdb passed the UMI-ligation and nested PCR reads through MiXCR, listing each CDR3 protein once. The sample has around 90,000 distinct CDR3 sequences; roughly 7% are singletons. Sequenced material: central memory CD4+ T cells from blood. Receptors originate from a human donor in good health. The CDR3 runs from the conserved cysteine through the conserved F or W. The D gene is left open where the match is weak. Where a row states a size, it is once, few, many or the class of an expanded clone; other rows omit it.

d_call | cdr3_length | j_call | v_call | clone_size | cdr3_nt | cdr3_aa
NA | 13 | TRBJ1-1 | TRBV19 | few | TGTGCCAGTAGTATGGTAGGTAACACTGAAGCTTTCTTT | CASSMVGNTEAFF
TRBD2 | 14 | TRBJ2-7 | TRBV12-3/TRBV12-4 | many | TGTGCCAGCAGCCTGAAGCGGGGGGCCTACGAGCAGTACTTC | CASSLKRGAYEQYF
NA | 13 | TRBJ1-1 | TRBV5-6 | many | TGTGCCAGCAGCCCATGGGGTCGGAGTGAAGCTTTCTTT | CASSPWGRSEAFF
NA | 14 | TRBJ1-2 | TRBV14 | many | TGTGCCAGCAGCCAAGACGTAAGGACTAGGGGCTACACCTTC | CASSQDVRTRGYTF
NA | 15 | TRBJ1-1 | TRBV18 | many | TGTGCCAGCTCACCTACTCTTGGTGCGGACACTGAAGCTTTCTTT | CASSPTLGADTEAFF
NA | 15 | TRBJ1-1 | TRBV7-2 | many | TGTGCCAGCAGCCACGCAGGGCCGATGAACACTGAAGCTTTCTTT | CASSHAGPMNTEAFF
TRBD2 | 16 | TRBJ2-5 | TRBV7-2 | few | TGTGCCAGCAGCCCGACCGGGACTAGCGGGCTCGAGACCCAGTACTTC | CASSPTGTSGLETQYF
TRBD1 | 12 | TRBJ2-3 | TRBV20-1 | many | TGCAGTGCTAGACGGGACAGCAATACGCAGTATTTT | CSARRDSNTQYF
NA | 13 | TRBJ2-5 | TRBV25-1 | many | TGTGCCAGCAGTGACAGCGATCAAGAGACCCAGTACTTC | CASSDSDQETQYF
NA | 15 | TRBJ2-5 | TRBV6-6 | few | TGTGCCAGCAGAACAGGGCCTGGGGTCCAAGAGACCCAGTACTTC | CASRTGPGVQETQYF
TRBD1 | 15 | TRBJ1-4 | TRBV4-2 | many | TGTGCCAGCAGCCAAGCCGACAGGGCGTATGAAAAACTGTTTTTT | CASSQADRAYEKLFF
NA | 13 | TRBJ2-1 | TRBV20-1 | many | TGCAGTGCCCCCCCAGCGGGTGACAATGAGCAGTTCTTC | CSAPPAGDNEQFF
TRBD1 | 15 | TRBJ1-1 | TRBV18 | many | TGTGCCAGCTCACCACAAGGACAGGGGGCCGCTGAAGCTTTCTTT | CASSPQGQGAAEAFF
NA | 13 | TRBJ2-2 | TRBV7-7 | few | TGTGCCAGCAGCTTCTCGAACACCGGGGAGCTGTTTTTT | CASSFSNTGELFF
NA | 18 | TRBJ1-1 | TRBV25-1 | many | TGTGCCAGCAGTGAAAAGGGGGTAGGTCACTTTGAGAACACTGAAGCTTTCTTT | CASSEKGVGHFENTEAFF
NA | 13 | TRBJ2-6 | TRBV6-5 | many | TGTGCCACCCGGCCCTCTGGGGCCAACGTCCTGACTTTC | CATRPSGANVLTF
NA | 13 | TRBJ2-3 | TRBV27 | few | TGTGCCAGCAGGCGTGCGTCTACAGATACGCAGTATTTT | CASRRASTDTQYF
NA | 11 | TRBJ1-2 | TRBV6-2/TRBV6-3 | few | TGTGCCAGCAGTTACTCGTCGGGGTTCACCTTC | CASSYSSGFTF
NA | 14 | TRBJ1-2 | TRBV4-3 | few | TGCGCCAGCAGCCAAGACAGGTCCTCCTATGGCTACACCTTC | CASSQDRSSYGYTF
TRBD1 | 16 | TRBJ1-1 | TRBV7-2 | few | TGTGCCAGCAGCTGGGACAGGGGGCAAACGGACACTGAAGCTTTCTTT | CASSWDRGQTDTEAFF
NA | 17 | TRBJ1-1 | TRBV2 | NA | TGTGCCAGCAGCCCGACAGAGCGTAGAGGAAAGGACACTGAAGCTTTCTTT | CASSPTERRGKDTEAFF
TRBD1 | 14 | TRBJ1-4 | TRBV3-1 | many | TGTGCCAGCAGCCAGGGACAGGCCGACGAAAAACTGTTTTTT | CASSQGQADEKLFF
NA | 14 | TRBJ2-7 | TRBV18 | many | TGTGCCAGCTCGCCTGGAGGGGGGCCCTACGAGCAGTACTTC | CASSPGGGPYEQYF
TRBD2 | 15 | TRBJ2-7 | TRBV18 | NA | TGTGCCAGCGCATCATCTGGCGGGGGGGTCGACGAGCAGTACTTC | CASASSGGGVDEQYF
NA | 13 | TRBJ1-5 | TRBV6-6 | many | TGTGCCAGCAGTTACTCCAGAGATCAGCCCCAGCATTTT | CASSYSRDQPQHF
TRBD2 | 16 | TRBJ2-1 | TRBV12-3/TRBV12-4 | many | TGTGCCAGCAGTTTATTTCCAGCGGGGGAACTCAATGAGCAGTTCTTC | CASSLFPAGELNEQFF
NA | 15 | TRBJ2-3 | TRBV7-9 | NA | TGTGCCAGCAGCTTTCCAGGGTCAGACGGAGATACGCAGTATTTT | CASSFPGSDGDTQYF
NA | 14 | TRBJ1-1 | TRBV14 | many | TGTGCCAGCAGCCAGGTTCCAGGAAGCCCTGAAGCTTTCTTT | CASSQVPGSPEAFF
TRBD1 | 13 | TRBJ2-5 | TRBV10-3 | NA | TGTGCCATTGGGGACAGAGCACAAGAGACCCAGTACTTC | CAIGDRAQETQYF
NA | 13 | TRBJ2-1 | TRBV20-1 | many | TGCAGTGCTAACCAGGGGGGACGGGGTGAGCAGTTCTTC | CSANQGGRGEQFF
NA | 16 | TRBJ1-5 | TRBV7-2 | many | TGTGCCAGCAGCCTGACAGTAACATCCGGGAATCAGCCCCAGCATTTT | CASSLTVTSGNQPQHF
TRBD1 | 16 | TRBJ2-7 | TRBV20-1 | many | TGCAGTGCTAGGCCCCCCCCGGGACAGGCCGGCTACGAGCAGTACTTC | CSARPPPGQAGYEQYF
TRBD2 | 17 | TRBJ2-3 | TRBV4-2 | NA | TGTGCCAGCAGCCAAGATCGGGCTAGCGGGACCTCAGATACGCAGTATTTT | CASSQDRASGTSDTQYF
TRBD2 | 20 | TRBJ2-7 | TRBV7-2 | many | TGTGCCAGCAGCTTAGCGTATTTCCGGGCTAGCGGGGGCAGAGCCTACGAGCAGTACTTC | CASSLAYFRASGGRAYEQYF
TRBD2 | 15 | TRBJ2-7 | TRBV7-2 | many | TGTGCCAGCAGCTTCTTTGGGACTAGCGGTTACGAGCAGTACTTC | CASSFFGTSGYEQYF
NA | 14 | TRBJ2-1 | TRBV18 | NA | TGTGCCAGCTCCGGGCTAAGCGGTGCCAATGAGCAGTTCTTC | CASSGLSGANEQFF
NA | 18 | TRBJ1-3 | TRBV6-2/TRBV6-3 | few | TGTGCCAGCAATCCTCGACCCGTCCAGGTTCCCTCTGGAAACACCATATATTTT | CASNPRPVQVPSGNTIYF
TRBD1 | 14 | TRBJ2-5 | TRBV5-1 | many | TGCGCCAGCAGCGGGAACAGGGGGGAAGAGACCCAGTACTTC | CASSGNRGEETQYF
TRBD1 | 15 | TRBJ1-1 | TRBV7-2 | few | TGTGCCAGCAGCTTAAGGCCGGGACAGGGAACTGAAGCTTTCTTT | CASSLRPGQGTEAFF
NA | 16 | TRBJ2-3 | TRBV24-1 | few | TGTGCCACCAGTGATTTGCCCCGAGAAGGCACAGATACGCAGTATTTT | CATSDLPREGTDTQYF
NA | 13 | TRBJ1-5 | TRBV30 | many | TGTGCCTGGAGTGTAAACAGCAATCAGCCCCAGCATTTT | CAWSVNSNQPQHF
TRBD1 | 13 | TRBJ1-2 | TRBV6-5 | many | TGTGCCAGCAGTCAACAGGGGGCGGCCGGCTACACCTTC | CASSQQGAAGYTF
NA | 15 | TRBJ1-1 | TRBV7-2 | many | TGTGCCAGCAGCTTAGGTGGGGGAAGGAGCACTGAAGCTTTCTTT | CASSLGGGRSTEAFF
TRBD1 | 15 | TRBJ1-2 | TRBV7-2 | NA | TGTGCCAGCAGCTTCGGGACAGGACTCCGATATGGCTACACCTTC | CASSFGTGLRYGYTF
NA | 13 | TRBJ2-7 | TRBV9 | many | TGTGCCAGCAGCCTCGCCCCCCATTACGAGCAGTACTTC | CASSLAPHYEQYF
NA | 16 | TRBJ1-3 | TRBV5-5 | many | TGTGCCAGCAGCCCCCAATGGGCGGGGAATGAAAACACCATATATTTT | CASSPQWAGNENTIYF
TRBD1 | 17 | TRBJ2-6 | TRBV7-6 | NA | TGTGCCAGCAGCAAAGGGACAGGGTCCCCTGGGGCCAACGTCCTGACTTTC | CASSKGTGSPGANVLTF
NA | 15 | TRBJ2-5 | TRBV12-3/TRBV12-4 | few | TGTGCCAGCAGTTTAGCTCTGGCAGGGGCAGAGACCCAGTACTTC | CASSLALAGAETQYF